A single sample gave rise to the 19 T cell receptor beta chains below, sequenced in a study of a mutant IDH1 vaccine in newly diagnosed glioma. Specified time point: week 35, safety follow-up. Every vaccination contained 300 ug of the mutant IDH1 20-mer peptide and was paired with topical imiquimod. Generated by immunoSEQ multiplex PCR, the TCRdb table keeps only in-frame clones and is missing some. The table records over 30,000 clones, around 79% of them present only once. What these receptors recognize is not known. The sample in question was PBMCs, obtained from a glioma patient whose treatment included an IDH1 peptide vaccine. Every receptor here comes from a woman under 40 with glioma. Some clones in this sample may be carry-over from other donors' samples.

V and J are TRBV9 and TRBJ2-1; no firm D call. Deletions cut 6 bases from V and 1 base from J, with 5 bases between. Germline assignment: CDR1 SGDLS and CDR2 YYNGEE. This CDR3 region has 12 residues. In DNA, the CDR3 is TGTGCCAGCACCTCTTCCTACAATGAGCAGTTCTTC. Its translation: CASTSSYNEQFF.

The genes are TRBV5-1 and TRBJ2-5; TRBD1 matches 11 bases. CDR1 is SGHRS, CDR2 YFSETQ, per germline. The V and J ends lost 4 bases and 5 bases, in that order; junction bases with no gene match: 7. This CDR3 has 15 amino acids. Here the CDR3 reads CASSPDRGQGETQYF. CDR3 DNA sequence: TGCGCCAGCAGCCCGGACAGGGGGCAAGGGGAGACCCAGTACTTC.

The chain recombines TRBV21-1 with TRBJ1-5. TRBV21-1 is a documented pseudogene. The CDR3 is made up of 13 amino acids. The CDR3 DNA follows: TGTGCCAGCAGCAAAGGGGGTGGTCAGCCCCAGCATTTT. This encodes CASSKGGGQPQHF.

CDR3 sequence (DNA): TGTGCCAGCAGCCGGACGGCAGGGGGGACGCCTGGCGAGCAGTACTTC. It codes for CASSRTAGGTPGEQYF. V gene TRBV7-6 combines with J gene TRBJ2-7; D perhaps matches TRBD1 (7 bases). This CDR3 has 16 amino acids. Germline CDR1 SGHVS, CDR2 FNYEAQ. Trimming stripped 5 bases from V and 6 bases from J, with 23 bases between.

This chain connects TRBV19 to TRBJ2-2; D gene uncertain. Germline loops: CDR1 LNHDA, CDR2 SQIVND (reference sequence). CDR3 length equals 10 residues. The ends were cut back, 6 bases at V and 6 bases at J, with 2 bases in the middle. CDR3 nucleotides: TGTGCCAGTAGGGCCGGGGAGCTGTTTTTT. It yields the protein CASRAGELFF.

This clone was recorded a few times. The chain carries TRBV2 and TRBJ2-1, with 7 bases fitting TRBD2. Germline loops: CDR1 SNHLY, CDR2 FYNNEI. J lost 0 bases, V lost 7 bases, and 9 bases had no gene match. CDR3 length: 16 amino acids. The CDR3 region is CASTRLAFSSYNEQFF. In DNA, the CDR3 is TGTGCCAGCACCAGACTAGCATTCAGCTCCTACAATGAGCAGTTCTTC.

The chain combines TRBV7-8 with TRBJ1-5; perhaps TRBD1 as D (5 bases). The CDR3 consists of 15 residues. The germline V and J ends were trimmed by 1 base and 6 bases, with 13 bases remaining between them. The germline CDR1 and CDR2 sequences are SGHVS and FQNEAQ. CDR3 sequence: CASSLVGGDGQPQHF. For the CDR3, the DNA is TGTGCCAGCAGCTTAGTTGGGGGGGATGGTCAGCCCCAGCATTTT.

CDR3 loop: CASSPDTNEQFF. The CDR3 DNA is TGTGCCAGCAGTCCCGACACCAATGAGCAGTTCTTC. The genes are TRBV7-3 and TRBJ2-1; D call uncertain. The V end was cut by 6 bases, the J end by 6 bases, with 9 bases between. CDR1 and CDR2 from the germline V gene are SGHTA and FQGTGA. CDR3 length: 12 residues.

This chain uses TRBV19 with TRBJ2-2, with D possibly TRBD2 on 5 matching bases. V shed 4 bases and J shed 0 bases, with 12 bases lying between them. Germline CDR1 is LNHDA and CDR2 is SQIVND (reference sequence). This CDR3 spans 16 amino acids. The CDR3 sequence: CASSRREGPNTGELFF. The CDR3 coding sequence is TGTGCCAGTAGTAGGCGAGAGGGCCCGAACACCGGGGAGCTGTTTTTT.

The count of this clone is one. The CDR3 here is CASSHGQGRASTEAFF. CDR3 DNA sequence: TGTGCCAGCAGTCATGGACAGGGGAGAGCATCCACTGAAGCTTTCTTT. This chain links TRBV27 with TRBJ1-1; 9 bases are a match to TRBD1. The trim removed 5 bases at V and 4 bases at J, leaving 11 bases unmatched. CDR3 length equals 16 residues. The germline CDR1 and CDR2 sequences are MNHEY and SMNVEV (reference sequence).

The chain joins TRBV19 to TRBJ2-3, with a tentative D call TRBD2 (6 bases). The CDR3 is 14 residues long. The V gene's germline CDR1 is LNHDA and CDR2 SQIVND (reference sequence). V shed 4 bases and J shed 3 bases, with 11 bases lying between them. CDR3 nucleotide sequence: TGTGCCAGTAGTACCCCACGGGAGACAGATACGCAGTATTTT. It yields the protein CASSTPRETDTQYF.

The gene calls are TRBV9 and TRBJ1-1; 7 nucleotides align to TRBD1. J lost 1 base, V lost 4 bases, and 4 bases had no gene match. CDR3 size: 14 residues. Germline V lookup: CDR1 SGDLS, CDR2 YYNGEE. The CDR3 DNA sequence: TGTGCCAGCAGCAGGGGACAGCCGAACACTGAAGCTTTCTTT. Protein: CASSRGQPNTEAFF.

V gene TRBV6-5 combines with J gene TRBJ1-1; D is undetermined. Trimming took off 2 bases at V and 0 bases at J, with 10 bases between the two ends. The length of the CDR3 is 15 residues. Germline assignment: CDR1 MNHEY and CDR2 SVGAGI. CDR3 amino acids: CASSYGVELNTEAFF. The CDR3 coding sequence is TGTGCCAGCAGTTACGGGGTGGAGTTGAACACTGAAGCTTTCTTT.

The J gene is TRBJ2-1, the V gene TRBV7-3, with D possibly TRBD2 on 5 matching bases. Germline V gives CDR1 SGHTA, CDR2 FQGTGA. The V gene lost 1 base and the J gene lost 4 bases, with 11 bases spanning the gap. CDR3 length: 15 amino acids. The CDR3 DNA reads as TGTGCCAGCAGCTTAAAGTCTAGCCTGTACAATGAGCAGTTCTTC. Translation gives CASSLKSSLYNEQFF.

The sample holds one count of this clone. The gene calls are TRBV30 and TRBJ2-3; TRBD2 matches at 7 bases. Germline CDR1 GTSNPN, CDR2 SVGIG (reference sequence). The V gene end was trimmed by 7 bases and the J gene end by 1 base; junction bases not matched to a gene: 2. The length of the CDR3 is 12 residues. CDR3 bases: TGTGCCTTGGGGGGGGGCACAGATACGCAGTATTTT. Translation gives CALGGGTDTQYF.

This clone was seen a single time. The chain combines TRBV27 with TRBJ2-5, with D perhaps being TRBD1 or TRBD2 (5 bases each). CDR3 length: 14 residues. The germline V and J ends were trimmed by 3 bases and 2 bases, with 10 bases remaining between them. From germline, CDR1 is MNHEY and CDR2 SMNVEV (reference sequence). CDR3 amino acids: CASSFVGEQETQYF. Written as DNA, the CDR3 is TGTGCCAGCAGTTTTGTAGGGGAGCAAGAGACCCAGTACTTC.

CDR3: CASSDDRVRYGYTF. The DNA for the CDR3 is TGTGCCAGCAGCGATGACCGGGTTCGCTATGGCTACACCTTC. V gene TRBV5-6 combines with J gene TRBJ1-2; D remains ambiguous. Germline loops: CDR1 SGHDT, CDR2 YYEEEE. Between the trimmed V and J ends, which lost 4 bases and 4 bases, there was a span of 14 bases. This CDR3 comprises 14 residues.

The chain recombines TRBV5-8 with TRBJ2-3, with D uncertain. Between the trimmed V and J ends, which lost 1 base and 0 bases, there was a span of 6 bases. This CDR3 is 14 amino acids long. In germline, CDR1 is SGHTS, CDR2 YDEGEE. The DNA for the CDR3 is TGTGCCAGCAGCTTGTTAATTAGCACAGATACGCAGTATTTT. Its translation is CASSLLISTDTQYF.

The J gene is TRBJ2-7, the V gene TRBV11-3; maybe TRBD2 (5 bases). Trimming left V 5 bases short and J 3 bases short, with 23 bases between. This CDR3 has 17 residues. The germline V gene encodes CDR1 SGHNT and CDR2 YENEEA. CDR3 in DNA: TGTGCCAGCAGCCGCTCCGAGGTGACAATGGGGAGCTACGAGCAGTACTTC. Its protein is CASSRSEVTMGSYEQYF. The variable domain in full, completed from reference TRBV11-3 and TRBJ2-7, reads EAGVVQSPRYKIIEKKQPVAFWCNPISGHNTLYWYLQNLGQGPELLIRYENEEAVDDSQLPKDRFSAERLKGVDSTLKIQPAELGDSAVYLCASSRSEVTMGSYEQYFGPGTRLTVT.